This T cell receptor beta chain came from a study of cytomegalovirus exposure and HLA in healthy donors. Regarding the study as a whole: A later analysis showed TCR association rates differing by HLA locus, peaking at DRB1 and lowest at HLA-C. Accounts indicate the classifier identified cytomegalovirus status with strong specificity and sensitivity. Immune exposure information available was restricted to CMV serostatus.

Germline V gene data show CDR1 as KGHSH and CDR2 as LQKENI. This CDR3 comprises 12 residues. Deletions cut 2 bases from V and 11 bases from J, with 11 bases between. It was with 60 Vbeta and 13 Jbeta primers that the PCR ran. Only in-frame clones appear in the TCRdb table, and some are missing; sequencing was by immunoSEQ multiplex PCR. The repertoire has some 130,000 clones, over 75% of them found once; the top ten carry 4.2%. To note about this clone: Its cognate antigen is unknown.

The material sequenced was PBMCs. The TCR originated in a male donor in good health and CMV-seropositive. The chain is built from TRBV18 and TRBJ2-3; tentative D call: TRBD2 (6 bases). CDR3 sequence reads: CASSPEEGRQYF. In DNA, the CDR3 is TGTGCCAGCTCACCAGAGGAGGGGAGGCAGTATTTT.